The clone carrying this TCR beta chain was picked up many times. TCRdb re-called the 5' RACE reads through MiXCR, storing one row per CDR3 protein. The data hold tens of thousands of distinct CDR3 sequences, with around 9.3% observed a single time. The data stem from a study of early T cells in non-severe SARS-CoV-2 infection. V was cut by 7 bases and J by 1 base, with 10 bases left in between. This CDR3 comprises 12 residues. Germline V lookup: CDR1 SQVTM, CDR2 ANQGSEA. The TCR comes from an adult who was a healthcare worker with PCR-confirmed SARS-CoV-2 infection or an uninfected control (not recorded which). The V call is TRBV29-1, the J call TRBJ1-1; D uncertain. Sequencing used whole blood. The CDR3 coding sequence is TGCAGCGCATCATTGGCGAACACTGAAGCTTTCTTT. Translation gives CSASLANTEAFF.